The entry below gives a single TCR beta chain sequence along with its context. Its antigen remains unidentified. Until they underwent thyroid surgery, no patient had received any treatment. Original handling: A classifier for distant metastasis in papillary thyroid cancer was constructed using CDR3 differences observed across clinicopathological groups. Through MiXCR, TCRdb re-clonotyped the PCR reads. TCRdb, not the authors, supplied the V and J calls. The table has about 6,000 clones, roughly 27% seen once. This entry comes from a study of metastatic and nonmetastatic thyroid tumors. Study-wide points: It was reported that TCR beta diversity was significantly higher in malignant thyroid tumors than benign nodules, in blood and tumor.

The CDR3 runs 16 residues. CDR1 SGHVS and CDR2 FQNEAQ come from the germline V gene. Trimming removed 1 base from V and 7 bases from J; junction bases left unmatched: 8. The TCR comes from a female donor with papillary thyroid cancer or a benign thyroid nodule (not recorded which). Some clones in this sample may be carry-over from other donors' samples. The specimen was adjacent normal tissue. This rearrangement joins TRBV7-8 to TRBJ1-5; 9 bases map to TRBD1. The CDR3: CASSLDGTGTGQPQHF. CDR3 DNA: TGTGCCAGCAGCTTAGATGGGACAGGGACGGGGCAGCCCCAGCATTTT.